This entry lists 5 T cell receptor beta chains sequenced from one sample in a study of cytomegalovirus exposure and HLA in healthy donors. Repertoires were generated with immunoSEQ multiplex PCR, while TCRdb's copy carries only in-frame clones and drops some. The sample includes tens of thousands of clones, around 90% of them seen just once. The specimen sequenced was PBMCs. The receptors were gathered from a woman aged 30 to 39 in good health and CMV-seronegative.

V usage is TRBV7-9 and J usage is TRBJ1-4; possible D gene TRBD1, 5 bases. Trimming removed 5 bases at V and 0 bases at J, with 10 bases between. There are 15 residues in the CDR3. Germline CDR1 and CDR2: SEHNR and FQNEAQ (reference sequence). The chain's CDR3 is CASSLRGATNEKLFF. CDR3 sequence (DNA): TGTGCCAGCAGCCTCCGGGGGGCAACTAATGAAAAACTGTTTTTT. The variable domain in full, with the rest retrieved from reference TRBV7-9 and TRBJ1-4, is DTGVSQNPRHKITKRGQNVTFRCDPISEHNRLYWYRQTLGQGPEFLTYFQNEAQLEKSRLLSDRFSAERPKGSFSTLEIQRTEQGDSAMYLCASSLRGATNEKLFFGSGTQLSVL.

This clone was seen only once. The V call is TRBV5-6, the J call TRBJ1-1; D is possibly TRBD1 (6 bases). V gave up 3 bases and J gave up 5 bases, with 11 bases separating them. This CDR3 contains 13 residues. Germline loops: CDR1 SGHDT, CDR2 YYEEEE. The CDR3 DNA reads as TGTGCCAGCAGCTCGGGGGGGCGGACTGAAGCTTTCTTT. Encoded protein: CASSSGGRTEAFF.

The chain combines TRBV27 with TRBJ2-1; 9 bases match TRBD2. J gave up 10 bases and V 6 bases, and 13 bases lay outside the gene matches. CDR3 length equals 15 residues. The germline CDR1 and CDR2 sequences are MNHEY and SMNVEV (reference sequence). The chain's CDR3 is CASSARTGTSMEQFF. The CDR3, as DNA: TGTGCCAGCAGCGCAAGAACCGGGACTAGCATGGAGCAGTTCTTC.

The rearrangement joins TRBV13 to TRBJ1-2, with a possible D match to TRBD1 (6 bases). Germline CDR1 and CDR2: PRHDT and FYEKMQ (reference sequence). The CDR3 extends over 17 amino acids. V was trimmed by 0 bases and J by 0 bases, leaving 14 bases between them. The CDR3 region has the DNA TGTGCCAGCAGCTTAGGTCCAGGGGCGGGAGCTAACTATGGCTACACCTTC. This gives the protein CASSLGPGAGANYGYTF.

The chain carries TRBV28 and TRBJ2-2, with 7 bases lining up with TRBD1. This CDR3 region has 15 residues. Germline CDR1 MDHEN, CDR2 SYDVKM. Trimming took 6 bases from V and 4 from J; bases not matched to a gene: 8. The DNA of the CDR3 is TGTGCCAGCAGGACCACAGGGGTACCCACCGGGGAGCTGTTTTTT. Protein sequence: CASRTTGVPTGELFF. The complete variable domain, with remaining parts taken from reference TRBV28 and TRBJ2-2, reads DVKVTQSSRYLVKRTGEKVFLECVQDMDHENMFWYRQDPGLGLRLIYFSYDVKMKEKGDIPEGYSVSREKKERFSLILESASTNQTSMYLCASRTTGVPTGELFFGEGSRLTVL.